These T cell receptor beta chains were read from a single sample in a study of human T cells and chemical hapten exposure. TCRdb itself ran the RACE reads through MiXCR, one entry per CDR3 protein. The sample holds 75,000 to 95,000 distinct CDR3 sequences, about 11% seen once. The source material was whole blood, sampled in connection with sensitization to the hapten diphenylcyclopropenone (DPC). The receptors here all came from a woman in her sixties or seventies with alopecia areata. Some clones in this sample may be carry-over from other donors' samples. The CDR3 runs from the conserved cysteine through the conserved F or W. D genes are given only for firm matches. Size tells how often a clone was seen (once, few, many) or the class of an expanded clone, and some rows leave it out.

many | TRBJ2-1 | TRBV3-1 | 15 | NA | TGTGCCAGCAGCCCCGAGGGGGTTTCCTACAATGAGCAGTTCTTC | CASSPEGVSYNEQFF
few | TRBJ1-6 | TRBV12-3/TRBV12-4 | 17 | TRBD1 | TGTGCCAGCAGTCGAAAGACAGGGTCTATATCGGGTTCACCCCTCCACTTT | CASSRKTGSISGSPLHF
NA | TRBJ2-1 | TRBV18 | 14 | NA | TGTGCCAGCTCACTGCGGACTCCCGCTAATGAGCAGTTCTTC | CASSLRTPANEQFF
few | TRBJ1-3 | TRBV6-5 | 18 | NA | TGTGCCAGCAGCCTTAACTACAGAACGCTGTCTCCTGGAAACACCATATATTTT | CASSLNYRTLSPGNTIYF
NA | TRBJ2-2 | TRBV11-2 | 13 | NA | TGTGCCAGCAGCTGGCGACCCACCGGGGAGCTGTTTTTT | CASSWRPTGELFF
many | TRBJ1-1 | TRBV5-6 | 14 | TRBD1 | TGTGCCAGCGGAACACAGGGGGCCAGTACTGAAGCTTTCTTT | CASGTQGASTEAFF
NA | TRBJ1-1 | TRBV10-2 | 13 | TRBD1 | TGCGCCAGCAGGGACAGGGTGGACACTGAAGCTTTCTTT | CASRDRVDTEAFF
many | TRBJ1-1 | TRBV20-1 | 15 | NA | TGCAGTGCTAGAGATCTTGGGATTATGAACACTGAAGCTTTCTTT | CSARDLGIMNTEAFF
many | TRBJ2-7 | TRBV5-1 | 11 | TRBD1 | TGCGCCAGCGGACAGGGTGGCGAGCAGTACTTC | CASGQGGEQYF
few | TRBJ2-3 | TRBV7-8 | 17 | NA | TGTGCCAGCAGCTCCTTAAGCGGTCCCCAGAGAACAGATACGCAGTATTTT | CASSSLSGPQRTDTQYF
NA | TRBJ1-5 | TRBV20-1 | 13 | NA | TGCAGTGCTCTAGGACACTCTAATCAGCCCCAGCATTTT | CSALGHSNQPQHF
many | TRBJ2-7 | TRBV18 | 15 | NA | TGTGCCAGCTCCACGGAGGGGATTACAAGCTACGAGCAGTACTTC | CASSTEGITSYEQYF
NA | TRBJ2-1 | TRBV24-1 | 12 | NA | TGTGCCACCAGTGACCCCTACAATGAGCAGTTCTTC | CATSDPYNEQFF
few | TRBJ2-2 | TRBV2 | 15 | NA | TGTGCCAGCAGGACGGTTCGGGGCAACACCGGGGAGCTGTTTTTT | CASRTVRGNTGELFF
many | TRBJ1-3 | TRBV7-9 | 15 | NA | TGTGCCAGCAGCACTGGGACCGGCTCTGGAAACACCATATATTTT | CASSTGTGSGNTIYF
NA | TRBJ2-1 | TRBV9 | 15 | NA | TGTGCCAGCAGCGTAGCCAGGGGGGTTTTAAATGAGCAGTTCTTC | CASSVARGVLNEQFF
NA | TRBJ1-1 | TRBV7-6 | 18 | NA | TGTGCCAGCAGCTCTTTACCTCCCAACAGGGATTTGAACACTGAAGCTTTCTTT | CASSSLPPNRDLNTEAFF
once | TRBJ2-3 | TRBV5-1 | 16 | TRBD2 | TGCGCCAGCAGCTCCTTAGCGGGGGGTTACGGAGATACGCAGTATTTT | CASSSLAGGYGDTQYF